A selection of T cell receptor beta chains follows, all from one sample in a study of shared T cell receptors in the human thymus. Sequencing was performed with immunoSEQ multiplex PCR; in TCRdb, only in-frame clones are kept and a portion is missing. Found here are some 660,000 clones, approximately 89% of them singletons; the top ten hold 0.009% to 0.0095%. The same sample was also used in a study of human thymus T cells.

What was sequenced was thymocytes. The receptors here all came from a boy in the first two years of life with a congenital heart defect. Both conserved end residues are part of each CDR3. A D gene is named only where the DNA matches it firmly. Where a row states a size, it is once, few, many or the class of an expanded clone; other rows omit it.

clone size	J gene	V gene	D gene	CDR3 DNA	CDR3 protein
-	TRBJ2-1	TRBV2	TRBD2	TGTGCCAGCAGTTCGGAGACTAGCCTGACTTTGTTCTTC	CASSSETSLTLFF
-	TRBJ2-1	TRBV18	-	TGTGCCAGCTCACCAAGTCTCGTAGGGGGAGATGAGCAGTTCTTC	CASSPSLVGGDEQFF
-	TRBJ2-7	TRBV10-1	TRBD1	TGCGCCAGCAGTACCGGGACAGGGGTTGGGGACGAGCAGTACTTC	CASSTGTGVGDEQYF
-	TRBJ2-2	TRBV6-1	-	TGTGCCAGCAGTGTTTGGTTGCCCGGGAGTGGCGGGGAGCTGTTTTTT	CASSVWLPGSGGELFF
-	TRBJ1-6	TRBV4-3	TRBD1	TGCGCCAGCAGCCAAAGACAGGGATATTCACCCCTCCACTTT	CASSQRQGYSPLHF
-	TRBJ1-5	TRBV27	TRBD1	TGTGCCAGCAGCCCAGGGGGCCCGGGACAGGGGGCCACCCCACGTAATCAGCCCCAGCATTTT	CASSPGGPGQGATPRNQPQHF
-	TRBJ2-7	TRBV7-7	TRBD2	TGTGCTAGCAGCCCTGGGGGGGTGCCCTACGAGCAGTACTTC	CASSPGGVPYEQYF
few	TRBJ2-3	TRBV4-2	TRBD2	TGTGCCAGCAGCCAAGATGACACTAGCGGGGGGATTGATACGCAGTATTTT	CASSQDDTSGGIDTQYF
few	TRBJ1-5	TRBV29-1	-	TGCAGCGTTGGTACAGTCAATCAGCCCCAGCATTTT	CSVGTVNQPQHF
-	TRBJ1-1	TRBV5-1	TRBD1	TGCGCCAGCAGCCCCGGGACAGGGGGCAGTAACACTGAAGCTTTCTTT	CASSPGTGGSNTEAFF